These 11 T cell receptor beta chains were sequenced from one sample in a study of cytomegalovirus exposure and HLA in healthy donors (dated by TCRdb to the late 2010s). Libraries were made using the immunoSEQ multiplex PCR assay. The multiplex PCR relied on a mix of 60 forward primers for TCR Vbeta segments and 13 reverse primers for TCR Jbeta segments. TCRdb provides this immuneACCESS table in a form limited to in-frame rearrangements. Some clones are lacking; in checked studies, under half of them reflect an unresolved V gene, and why the rest are absent is not known. The sample includes 100,000 to 150,000 clones, with about 80% observed a single time. The biggest ten clones account for about 1.8% of the sample. The sample was PBMCs. The receptor source for this set is a woman in her 50s in good health and CMV-seronegative.

This clone was detected only a few times. The V call is TRBV10-3, the J call TRBJ1-1; unclear D gene. The CDR3 is 14 amino acids. The germline V gene encodes CDR1 ENHRY and CDR2 SYGVKD. The V and J ends lost 2 bases and 5 bases respectively, with 12 bases between them. CDR3 DNA: TGTGCCATCAGTGAGGGGCTGAGGGAAACTGAAGCTTTCTTT. Protein sequence: CAISEGLRETEAFF.

The J gene is TRBJ2-2, the V gene TRBV11-2, with a possible D match to TRBD2 (5 bases). Trimming removed 1 base at V and 1 base at J, with 7 bases between. CDR1 is SGHAT and CDR2 is FQNNGV in the germline V gene. The CDR3 runs 15 residues. In DNA, the CDR3 is TGTGCCAGCAGCTTAGGAGGGAAGAACACCGGGGAGCTGTTTTTT. Protein sequence: CASSLGGKNTGELFF.

The V gene is TRBV9, the J gene TRBJ1-4, with D tentatively TRBD1 (5 bases). CDR3 length: 15 amino acids. Trimming took 2 bases from V and 7 from J, leaving 15 bases between them. The germline V gene has CDR1 SGDLS and CDR2 YYNGEE. The CDR3 spells CASSVGGDFVEKLFF. The CDR3 nucleotides read TGTGCCAGCAGCGTCGGGGGGGATTTTGTTGAAAAACTGTTTTTT.

Points on this clone: Mismatch with germline at one junction end may stem from a read error. The chain links TRBV28 to TRBJ2-1; 7 positions match TRBD1. The CDR3 consists of 15 residues. Per the germline V gene, CDR1 is MDHEN and CDR2 is SYDVKM. CDR3 protein: CASRRTGDGPNGQFF. Here the CDR3 DNA reads TGTGCCAGCAGGCGTACAGGGGACGGTCCCAATGGGCAGTTCTTC.

V gene TRBV29-1 combines with J gene TRBJ2-2; D is possibly TRBD2 (5 bases). CDR3 length: 13 residues. V was clipped by 3 bases and J by 4 bases, with 9 bases between them. Per the germline V gene, CDR1 is SQVTM and CDR2 is ANQGSEA. CDR3 coding DNA: TGCAGCGTTGAGCTACTAGGCACCGGGGAGCTGTTTTTT. Its protein product is CSVELLGTGELFF.

A note on this clone: Sequence at one end of the junction differs from germline and may be a read error. The chain couples TRBV7-7 to TRBJ2-1, with D perhaps TRBD1 (6 bases). Germline loops: CDR1 SSHAT, CDR2 FNYEAQ (reference sequence). The CDR3 sequence is 14 residues long. CDR3 bases: TGTGCTAGCAGCCCGCTGGGGGCCCCCAATGAGCAGTTCTTC. It is translated as CASSPLGAPNEQFF.

The chain couples TRBV19 to TRBJ1-5; TRBD1 might be the D (5 bases). Germline CDR1 LNHDA, CDR2 SQIVND (reference sequence). V was shortened by 4 bases and J by 9 bases, with 16 bases between the two germline ends. This CDR3 contains 14 residues. The DNA of the CDR3 is TGTGCCAGTAGTACCGACAGTAACTTAGGGCCCCAGCATTTT. Encoded protein: CASSTDSNLGPQHF.

The rearrangement joins TRBV30 to TRBJ2-5; D is ambiguous. Germline lookup yields CDR1 GTSNPN and CDR2 SVGIG (reference sequence). V was pared by 5 bases and J by 0 bases, with 10 bases between. There are 13 residues in the CDR3. This chain's CDR3 is CAWAKRNQETQYF. CDR3 DNA: TGTGCCTGGGCCAAGAGAAACCAAGAGACCCAGTACTTC.

The V and J genes are TRBV29-1 and TRBJ1-1, with 8 bases lining up with TRBD1. V lost 6 bases to trimming and J lost 4 bases; unmatched junction nucleotides: 4. This CDR3 region has 12 residues. Germline lookup yields CDR1 SQVTM and CDR2 ANQGSEA. The CDR3 sequence is CSVKTGVTEAFF. CDR3 DNA: TGCAGCGTAAAGACAGGGGTCACTGAAGCTTTCTTT.

The CDR3 region is CASSPRDYMDYEQYF. The CDR3 DNA reads TGTGCCAGCAGCCCCCGGGACTATATGGACTACGAGCAGTACTTC. This chain joins TRBV9 and TRBJ2-7, with 7 bases that match TRBD2. The ends lost 4 bases at V and 3 bases at J; junction bases unmatched: 10. The CDR3 is 15 amino acids. Per germline, CDR1 SGDLS and CDR2 YYNGEE.

The gene calls are TRBV27 and TRBJ2-7; 8 bases are a match to TRBD1. The V segment lost 6 bases and the J segment 3 bases; nucleotides outside the gene matches: 10. Germline CDR1 MNHEY, CDR2 SMNVEV (reference sequence). This CDR3 is built from 15 residues. CDR3 nucleotides: TGTGCCAGCAGACCGACAGGGGACACTTTCTACGAGCAGTACTTC. Amino acids: CASRPTGDTFYEQYF.